This TCR beta chain was recovered during a study of blood T cell repertoires in COVID-19. On the study more broadly: Researchers got acute and convalescent COVID-19 samples from the United States, Italy and Spain. In each case, the material was cDNA or gDNA derived from T cells, B-cell-depleted T cells, or PBMCs.

CDR3 length: 19 residues. With 6 bases removed from V and 0 bases from J, the gap between germline ends came to 27 bases. The germline gives CDR1 SNHLY, CDR2 FYNNEI. Per the original methods: Amplified reference gene primers provided the basis for estimating nucleated cell counts. This table comes from immunoSEQ multiplex PCR, and its TCRdb copy is limited to in-frame clones, with some not included. The V and J calls and the clone size are those of that table, but D and trimming were determined from the DNA. The sample has a few hundred thousand clones; roughly 90% are singletons. In terms of age and location, participants ranged from roughly 18 to 100 years and lived in approximately 26 US areas.

Material: PBMCs or T cells enriched from blood (not recorded which). The TCR originated in a young woman with acute COVID-19. This chain joins TRBV2 and TRBJ2-7; D perhaps matches TRBD1 (6 bases). CDR3 nucleotides: TGTGCCAGCAGATCCCGTGCAGGGGACCCAAATTTCAACTCCTACGAGCAGTACTTC. Amino acid sequence: CASRSRAGDPNFNSYEQYF.